This paragraph reports one TCR beta chain. The target antigen is unknown. This entry is derived from a study of cytomegalovirus exposure and HLA in healthy donors. Study-level findings and limits: When a later analysis was performed, an Asian-associated ancestry cluster reportedly had fewer N-insertions than the roughly 700-donor mean. An analysis that came later showed most CMV-associated TCR beta chains appearing HLA-restricted. The authors assumed roughly uniform sequencing depth across donors for presence/absence analyses.

The donors (healthy individuals) were bone marrow donors. This PCR relied on a set of 60 Vbeta primers and 13 Jbeta primers. Using immunoSEQ multiplex PCR, the repertoire was profiled, and TCRdb retains in-frame clones only, with some absent. The sample lists over 45,000 clones, roughly 83% occurring once. Per the germline V gene, CDR1 is SGHNT and CDR2 is YYREEE (reference sequence). This CDR3 contains 15 residues. V lost 4 bases to trimming and J lost 2 bases; unmatched junction nucleotides: 8. This receptor was taken from a man aged 25 to 40 in good health and CMV-seronegative. Sequenced sample: PBMCs. The chain employs TRBV5-4 and TRBJ2-5; TRBD1 agrees at 7 bases. For the CDR3, the DNA is TGTGCCAGCAGCCATATGGGACAGAAACAAGAGACCCAGTACTTC. Its translation is CASSHMGQKQETQYF.